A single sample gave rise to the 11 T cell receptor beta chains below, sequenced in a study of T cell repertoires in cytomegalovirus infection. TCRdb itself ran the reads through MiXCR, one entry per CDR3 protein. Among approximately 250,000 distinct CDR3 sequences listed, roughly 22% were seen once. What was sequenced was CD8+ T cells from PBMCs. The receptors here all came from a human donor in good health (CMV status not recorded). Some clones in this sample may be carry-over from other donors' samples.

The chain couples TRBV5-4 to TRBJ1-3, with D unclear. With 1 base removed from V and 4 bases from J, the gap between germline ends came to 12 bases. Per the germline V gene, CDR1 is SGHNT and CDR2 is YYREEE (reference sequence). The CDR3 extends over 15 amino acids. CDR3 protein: CASSLSAGSGNTIYF. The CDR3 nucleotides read TGTGCCAGCAGCTTGTCGGCGGGATCCGGAAACACCATATATTTT.

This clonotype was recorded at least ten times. The CDR3 protein is CASSLGQYSNQPQHF. DNA of the CDR3: TGTGCCAGCAGCTTGGGGCAGTATAGCAATCAGCCCCAGCATTTT. The rearrangement uses TRBV5-6 and TRBJ1-5; D is undetermined. The CDR3 sequence is 15 residues long. From germline, CDR1 is SGHDT and CDR2 YYEEEE. Trimming left V 0 bases short and J 0 bases short, with 7 bases between.

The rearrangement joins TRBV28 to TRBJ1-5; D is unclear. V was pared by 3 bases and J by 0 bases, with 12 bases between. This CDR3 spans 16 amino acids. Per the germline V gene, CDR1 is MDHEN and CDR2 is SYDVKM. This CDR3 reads CASSFGGEYSNQPQHF. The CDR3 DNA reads TGTGCCAGCAGTTTTGGTGGGGAGTATAGCAATCAGCCCCAGCATTTT.

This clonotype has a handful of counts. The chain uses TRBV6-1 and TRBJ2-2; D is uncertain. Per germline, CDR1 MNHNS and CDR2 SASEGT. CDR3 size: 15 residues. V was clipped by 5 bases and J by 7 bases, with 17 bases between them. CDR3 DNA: TGTGCCAGCAGTCCCGGACCCATAGCCCACGGGGAGCTGTTTTTT. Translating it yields CASSPGPIAHGELFF.

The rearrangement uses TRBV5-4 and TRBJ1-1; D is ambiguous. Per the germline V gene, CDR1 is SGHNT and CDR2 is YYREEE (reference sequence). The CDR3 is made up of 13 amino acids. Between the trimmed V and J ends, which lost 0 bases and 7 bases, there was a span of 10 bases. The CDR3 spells CASSLALGDEAFF. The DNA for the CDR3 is TGTGCCAGCAGCTTGGCTTTAGGTGATGAAGCTTTCTTT.

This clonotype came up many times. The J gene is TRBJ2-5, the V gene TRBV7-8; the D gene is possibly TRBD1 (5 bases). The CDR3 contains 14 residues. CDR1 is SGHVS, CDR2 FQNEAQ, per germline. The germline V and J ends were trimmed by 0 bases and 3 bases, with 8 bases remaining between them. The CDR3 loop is CASSLATAKETQYF. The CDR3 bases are TGTGCCAGCAGCTTAGCGACAGCTAAAGAGACCCAGTACTTC.

CDR3 protein: CASSYPNGLAYNEQFF. Here the CDR3 DNA reads TGTGCCAGCAGCTACCCCAACGGGCTGGCCTACAATGAGCAGTTCTTC. The V gene is TRBV7-3, the J gene TRBJ2-1; D is unclear. Trimming shortened V by 4 bases and J by 2 bases, and 15 bases separated the two germline ends. From germline, CDR1 is SGHTA and CDR2 FQGTGA. There are 16 residues in the CDR3. The variable domain in full, with the rest retrieved from reference TRBV7-3 and TRBJ2-1, is GAGVSQTPSNKVTEKGKYVELRCDPISGHTALYWYRQSLGQGPEFLIYFQGTGAADDSGLPNDRFFAVRPEGSVSTLKIQRTERGDSAVYLCASSYPNGLAYNEQFFGPGTRLTVL.

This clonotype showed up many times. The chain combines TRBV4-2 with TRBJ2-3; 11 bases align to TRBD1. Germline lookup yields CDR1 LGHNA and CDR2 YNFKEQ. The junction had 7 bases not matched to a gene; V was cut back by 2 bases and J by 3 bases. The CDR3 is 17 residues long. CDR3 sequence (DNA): TGTGCCAGCAGCCAATCAGGGACAGGGGGGAGAACAGATACGCAGTATTTT. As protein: CASSQSGTGGRTDTQYF.

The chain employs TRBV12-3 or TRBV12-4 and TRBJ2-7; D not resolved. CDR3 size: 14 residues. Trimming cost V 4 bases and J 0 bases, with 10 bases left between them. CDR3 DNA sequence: TGTGCCAGCAGTTCTACATGGGGCTCCTACGAGCAGTACTTC. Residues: CASSSTWGSYEQYF.

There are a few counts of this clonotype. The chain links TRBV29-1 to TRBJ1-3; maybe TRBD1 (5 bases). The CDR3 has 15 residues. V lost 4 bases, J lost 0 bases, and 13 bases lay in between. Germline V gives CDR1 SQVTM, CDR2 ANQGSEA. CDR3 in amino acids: CSVVTYRSSGNTIYF. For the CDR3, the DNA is TGCAGCGTTGTCACATACAGGAGCTCTGGAAACACCATATATTTT.

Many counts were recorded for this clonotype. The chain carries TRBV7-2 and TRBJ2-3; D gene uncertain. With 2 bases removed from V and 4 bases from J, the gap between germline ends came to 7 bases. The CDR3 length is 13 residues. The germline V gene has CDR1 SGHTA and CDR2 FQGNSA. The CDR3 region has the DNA TGTGCCAGCAGCTTAATGAGTGCAGATACGCAGTATTTT. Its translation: CASSLMSADTQYF.